This TCR beta chain was documented in a study of blood T cell repertoires in COVID-19. Study-wide context: Acute and convalescent COVID-19 samples came from the United States, Italy and Spain. Sample material is recorded as cDNA or gDNA derived from T cells, B-cell-depleted T cells, or PBMCs.

In the original workflow: The authors estimated nucleated cell counts from reference gene primer amplification. TCRdb's table, derived via immunoSEQ multiplex PCR, lists solely in-frame clones and lacks some. The V and J calls and the clone size are those of that table, but D and trimming were determined from the DNA. Of 50,000 to 75,000 clones listed, roughly 89% are singletons. The CDR3 covers 15 residues. Between the trimmed V and J ends, which lost 0 bases and 1 base, there was a span of 10 bases. The germline gives CDR1 SGHNT, CDR2 YYREEE (reference sequence). The sequenced sample was peripheral blood. V gene TRBV5-4 combines with J gene TRBJ2-5; TRBD1 is a possible D gene (5 bases). The sequence was obtained from a human donor in a cohort sampled during active COVID-19. The CDR3: CASSLGQPIQETQYF. In DNA, the CDR3 is TGTGCCAGCAGCTTGGGACAGCCTATCCAAGAGACCCAGTACTTC.